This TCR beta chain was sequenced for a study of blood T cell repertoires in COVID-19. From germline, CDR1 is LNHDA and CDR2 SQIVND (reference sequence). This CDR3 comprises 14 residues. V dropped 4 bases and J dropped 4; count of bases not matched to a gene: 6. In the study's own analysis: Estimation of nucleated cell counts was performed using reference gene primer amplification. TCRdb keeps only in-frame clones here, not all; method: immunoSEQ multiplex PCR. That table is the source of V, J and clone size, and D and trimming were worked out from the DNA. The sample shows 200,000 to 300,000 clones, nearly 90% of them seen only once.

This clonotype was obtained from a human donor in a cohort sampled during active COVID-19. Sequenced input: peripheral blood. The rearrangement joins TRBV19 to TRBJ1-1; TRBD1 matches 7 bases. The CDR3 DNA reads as TGTGCCAGTAGTACAATCAGGGGGGCCACTGAAGCTTTCTTT. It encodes CASSTIRGATEAFF.